These 12 T cell receptor beta chains originate from one sample sequenced in a study of cytomegalovirus exposure and HLA in healthy donors. PCR primers comprised 60 Vbeta and 13 Jbeta primers. Using immunoSEQ multiplex PCR, the repertoire was profiled, and TCRdb retains in-frame clones only, with some absent. The repertoire holds some 62,000 clones, with 70% to 90% as singletons. The sequenced sample consisted of PBMCs. The origin of the receptors is a man in his late teens or twenties in good health and CMV-seronegative.

The rearrangement links TRBV6-1 to TRBJ1-1; possible D gene TRBD1, 5 bases. This CDR3 is 14 amino acids long. Germline CDR1 is MNHNS and CDR2 is SASEGT. Trimming removed 8 bases from V and 2 bases from J, with 15 bases in between. The CDR3: CASGPGLLNTEAFF. Here the CDR3 DNA reads TGTGCCAGCGGCCCAGGGTTACTTAACACTGAAGCTTTCTTT.

The chain recombines TRBV9 with TRBJ2-7; no clear D gene. CDR1 SGDLS and CDR2 YYNGEE come from the germline V gene. V lost 2 bases and J lost 4, with 4 bases in between. This CDR3 has 11 amino acids. As DNA, the CDR3 is TGTGCCAGCAGCGTTAGTTACGAGCAGTACTTC. The encoded protein is CASSVSYEQYF.

The chain is built from TRBV5-1 and TRBJ1-2; 7 bases map to TRBD1. This CDR3 contains 14 residues. Germline CDR1 reads SGHRS; CDR2 reads YFSETQ. J gave up 7 bases and V 2 bases, and 8 bases lay outside the gene matches. This CDR3 is CASSFQQGLGGYTF. DNA for the CDR3: TGCGCCAGCAGCTTCCAACAGGGGCTCGGTGGCTACACCTTC.

This chain uses TRBV9 with TRBJ1-6; D unresolved. Trimming removed 4 bases at V and 0 bases at J, with 8 bases between. The CDR3 consists of 15 residues. Germline V CDR1 and CDR2: SGDLS, YYNGEE. The CDR3 is CASSRGSSYNSPLHF. CDR3 sequence (DNA): TGTGCCAGCAGCCGGGGAAGCTCCTATAATTCACCCCTCCACTTT.

The rearrangement joins TRBV29-1 to TRBJ2-1; tentatively, D is TRBD1 (6 bases). Trimming left V 1 base short and J 2 bases short, with 9 bases between. Per the germline V gene, CDR1 is SQVTM and CDR2 is ANQGSEA. CDR3 length: 14 amino acids. The CDR3 here is CSVEAEGAYNEQFF. As DNA, the CDR3 is TGCAGCGTTGAAGCAGAGGGGGCCTACAATGAGCAGTTCTTC.

This clone occurred once. The DNA for the CDR3 is TGTGCCAGCAGGCAGGGCTTTATCACAGATACGCAGTATTTT. It translates to CASRQGFITDTQYF. The chain has TRBV2 and TRBJ2-3; D possibly corresponds to TRBD1 (5 bases). The CDR3 is 14 amino acids. Germline values: CDR1 SNHLY, CDR2 FYNNEI. Between the trimmed V and J ends, which lost 6 bases and 2 bases, there was a span of 12 bases.

The genes are TRBV19 and TRBJ1-6, with a tentative D call TRBD1 (6 bases). The V end lost 1 base, the J end lost 10 bases, and 14 bases lay between the germline ends. Germline V gene lookup returns CDR1 LNHDA and CDR2 SQIVND (reference sequence). The CDR3 has 15 residues. CDR3 in amino acids: CASSIGGQGNSPLHF. CDR3 DNA sequence: TGTGCCAGTAGTATAGGAGGGCAGGGGAACTCACCCCTCCACTTT.

This rearrangement joins TRBV15 to TRBJ1-1, with D perhaps matching TRBD1 (5 bases). CDR1 and CDR2 from the germline V gene are LNHNV and YYDKDF (reference sequence). Trimming took off 3 bases at V and 1 base at J, with 9 bases between the two ends. This CDR3 contains 14 residues. CDR3 in amino acids: CATSSRTPNTEAFF. The DNA for the CDR3 is TGTGCCACCAGCAGCCGGACACCGAACACTGAAGCTTTCTTT.

The chain combines TRBV7-9 with TRBJ2-5, with 9 bases matching TRBD2. Looked up from germline, CDR1 is SEHNR and CDR2 is FQNEAQ (reference sequence). Germline trimming cut 5 bases from V and 4 bases from J; bases unmatched to any gene: 8. The CDR3 totals 15 residues. CDR3: CASSPRGGMGETQYF. The CDR3 DNA reads TGTGCCAGCAGCCCGCGGGGGGGGATGGGAGAGACCCAGTACTTC.

The chain has TRBV29-1 and TRBJ1-5, with D possibly being TRBD1 (6 bases). The CDR3 contains 13 residues. V lost 7 bases, J lost 2 bases, and 12 bases lay in between. Germline-derived CDR1 and CDR2 are SQVTM and ANQGSEA. The CDR3 region has the DNA TGCAGCGGGGCACAGGGACGCAATCAGCCCCAGCATTTT. Amino acids: CSGAQGRNQPQHF.

The CDR3 loop reads CASSLGSAISGNTIYF. The CDR3 DNA follows: TGTGCCAGCAGCTTAGGTAGCGCTATCTCTGGAAACACCATATATTTT. The chain couples TRBV7-9 to TRBJ1-3; D gene unclear. V was clipped by 1 base and J by 0 bases, with 10 bases between them. There are 16 residues in the CDR3. Germline lookup yields CDR1 SEHNR and CDR2 FQNEAQ (reference sequence).

This chain uses TRBV9 with TRBJ2-4, with a possible D match to TRBD2 (6 bases). CDR3 length: 13 residues. Trimming cost V 0 bases and J 10 bases, with 11 bases left between them. Germline V gives CDR1 SGDLS, CDR2 YYNGEE. The CDR3 sequence is CASSVGTGLIQYF. The CDR3 DNA sequence: TGTGCCAGCAGCGTAGGTACAGGACTAATTCAGTACTTC.